Each of the 21 T cell receptor beta chains below was sequenced from the same sample in a study of cytomegalovirus exposure and HLA in healthy donors. This PCR relied on a set of 60 Vbeta primers and 13 Jbeta primers. Clones were sequenced by immunoSEQ multiplex PCR, and TCRdb holds only the in-frame ones, with some missing. Found here are about 120,000 clones, 60% to 85% of them singletons; the top ten hold over 1.5%. Sequences were obtained from PBMCs. These receptors were collected from a young woman in good health and CMV-seronegative.

The J gene is TRBJ1-5, the V gene TRBV10-3, with D unclear. Between the trimmed V and J ends, which lost 10 bases and 4 bases, there was a span of 14 bases. CDR1 is ENHRY and CDR2 is SYGVKD in the germline V gene. The CDR3 length is 13 residues. CDR3 nucleotide sequence: TGTGCCACTCGGGAAAACGAAAATCAGCCCCAGCATTTT. Translation: CATRENENQPQHF.

Of note for this clone: A junction boundary mismatches the germline segment, possibly from a read error. V is TRBV5-4 and J is TRBJ2-7; TRBD2 matches at 8 bases. This CDR3 contains 16 residues. The V gene's germline CDR1 is SGHNT and CDR2 YYREEE (reference sequence). DNA for the CDR3: TGTGCCAGCAGCCACAGAAGCGGGGGAATCTCCCACGAGCAGTACTTC. Amino acid sequence: CASSHRSGGISHEQYF.

This rearrangement joins TRBV9 to TRBJ1-2; 9 bases map to TRBD1. With V trimmed by 0 bases and J by 6 bases, 6 bases remained unmatched. CDR3 length: 15 residues. Germline V gives CDR1 SGDLS, CDR2 YYNGEE. The DNA for the CDR3 is TGTGCCAGCAGCGTAGTTCCGACAGGGGGACATGGCTACACCTTC. Protein: CASSVVPTGGHGYTF.

This clone showed up just a few times. V and J are TRBV6-6 and TRBJ1-1; 7 bases agree with TRBD1. V was clipped by 6 bases and J by 5 bases; unmatched bases: 6. The CDR3 length is 13 residues. Germline V lookup: CDR1 MNHNY, CDR2 SVGAGI (reference sequence). The CDR3 spells CASSSDRVTEAFF. CDR3 bases: TGTGCCAGCAGCTCAGACAGGGTTACTGAAGCTTTCTTT.

The CDR3, as DNA: TGTGCCAGCAGCCGACAGGGACAGTACGATACGCAGTATTTT. Its translation is CASSRQGQYDTQYF. V is TRBV5-6 and J is TRBJ2-3, with 7 nucleotides matching TRBD1. This CDR3 contains 14 residues. Germline CDR1 SGHDT, CDR2 YYEEEE. The V and J ends lost 4 bases and 6 bases, in that order; junction bases with no gene match: 8.

This clone appeared a single time. The rearrangement joins TRBV12-1 to TRBJ1-5; the tabulated D call, TRBD1, remains unverified against the DNA. TRBV12-1 is flagged as a pseudogene. This CDR3 has 18 amino acids. CDR3 protein: CASSQKGQGYGSNQPQHF. The CDR3 DNA follows: TGTGCCAGCAGCCAGAAGGGACAGGGGTACGGTAGCAATCAGCCCCAGCATTTT.

This clone was picked up a small number of times. The CDR3: CASSRSVVRGGYTF. The CDR3 DNA reads as TGTGCCAGCAGCAGAAGCGTCGTCAGGGGGGGCTACACCTTC. V and J are TRBV7-9 and TRBJ1-2, with 7 bases identical to TRBD1. The length of the CDR3 is 14 residues. CDR1 is SEHNR, CDR2 FQNEAQ, per germline (reference sequence). With V trimmed by 5 bases and J by 8 bases, 11 bases remained unmatched.

V usage is TRBV28 and J usage is TRBJ1-5, with 7 positions matching TRBD1. The CDR3 covers 14 residues. Germline CDR1 reads MDHEN; CDR2 reads SYDVKM. V was pared by 8 bases and J by 4 bases, with 8 bases of the junction left unmatched. CDR3 DNA sequence: TGTGCCAGCTGGCCGGCAGGGGGAAATCAGCCCCAGCATTTT. This encodes CASWPAGGNQPQHF.

The table lists this clone with a count of one. The gene calls are TRBV6-5 and TRBJ1-5; tentative D call: TRBD1 (5 bases). V lost 4 bases, J lost 0 bases, and 10 bases lay in between. The CDR3 covers 15 residues. Per germline, CDR1 MNHEY and CDR2 SVGAGI. CDR3 nucleotide sequence: TGTGCCAGCAGTTCACGACAGAATAGCAATCAGCCCCAGCATTTT. Its protein product is CASSSRQNSNQPQHF.

This clone has only a few counts. Here the CDR3 reads CATSPRGANVLTF. CDR3 nucleotides: TGTGCCACCAGCCCGAGAGGGGCCAACGTCCTGACTTTC. J is TRBJ2-6 and V is TRBV15; D gene unclear. V lost 5 bases to trimming and J lost 4 bases, with 6 bases between them. Germline V lookup: CDR1 LNHNV, CDR2 YYDKDF (reference sequence). This CDR3 is built from 13 residues.

This clone was seen a single time. The chain uses TRBV4-1 and TRBJ2-5; tentative D call: TRBD1 (5 bases). Trimming pared 0 bases from V and 1 base from J, leaving 12 bases between. The germline CDR1 and CDR2 sequences are MGHRA and YSYEKL. This CDR3 region has 16 residues. DNA for the CDR3: TGCGCCAGCAGCCAAGATATTGGGGCGACCCAAGAGACCCAGTACTTC. It encodes CASSQDIGATQETQYF.

The genes are TRBV10-2 and TRBJ1-6, with TRBD1 matching 8 bases. CDR3 size: 15 residues. V was pared by 3 bases and J by 9 bases, with 7 bases of the junction left unmatched. Germline V CDR1 and CDR2: WSHSY, SAAADI. CDR3 DNA: TGCGCCAGCAGTGATATTCAGGGACAGGCTTCACCCCTCCACTTT. Translating it yields CASSDIQGQASPLHF.

In regard to this clone: The germline gene is not matched at one end of the junction; a read error may be the cause. The gene calls are TRBV7-3 and TRBJ2-7, with a possible D match to TRBD1 (5 bases). The CDR3 consists of 13 residues. CDR1 and CDR2 (germline): SGHTA, FQGTGA. The CDR3 DNA is TGTGCCAGCAGCTCCCGACAGCCAGGCTCTCCAGACTTC. Translated, it gives CASSSRQPGSPDF.

The chain is built from TRBV4-2 and TRBJ2-3, with 9 nucleotides matching TRBD2. The length of the CDR3 is 16 residues. The germline V gene has CDR1 LGHNA and CDR2 YNFKEQ. Losses at the gene ends were 0 bases for V and 4 bases for J; bases not matched to a gene: 5. CDR3 loop: CASSQDGGGAADTQYF. The CDR3 DNA is TGTGCCAGCAGCCAAGACGGCGGGGGGGCCGCAGATACGCAGTATTTT.

The genes are TRBV28 and TRBJ1-2; 7 bases are shared with TRBD1. The germline CDR1 and CDR2 sequences are MDHEN and SYDVKM. CDR3 size: 14 residues. J was trimmed by 4 bases and V by 5 bases; bases with no gene match: 7. CDR3 nucleotides: TGTGCCAGCAGTACCCCAGACAGGGCCTATGGCTACACCTTC. It is translated as CASSTPDRAYGYTF.

The V gene is TRBV4-1, the J gene TRBJ1-2; D is ambiguous. Germline CDR1 is MGHRA and CDR2 is YSYEKL. The CDR3 has 14 amino acids. V was cut by 1 base and J by 2 bases, with 8 bases left in between. This chain's CDR3 is CASSQVGVNYGYTF. The CDR3 bases are TGCGCCAGCAGCCAAGTCGGGGTCAACTATGGCTACACCTTC.

The chain is built from TRBV19 and TRBJ1-6, with no clear D. Germline CDR1 and CDR2: LNHDA and SQIVND (reference sequence). Trimming took off 1 base at V and 5 bases at J, with 9 bases between the two ends. The CDR3 totals 15 residues. DNA for the CDR3: TGTGCCAGTAGTATAGCAGTTTCTCATAATTCACCCCTCCACTTT. It codes for CASSIAVSHNSPLHF.

This rearrangement joins TRBV6-1 to TRBJ1-1; the D gene is possibly TRBD1 (6 bases). V gave up 10 bases and J gave up 3 bases, with 15 bases separating them. CDR3 length equals 13 residues. The germline V gene encodes CDR1 MNHNS and CDR2 SASEGT. CDR3 in amino acids: CAIYQGTDTEAFF. The CDR3 bases are TGTGCCATTTATCAGGGGACGGACACTGAAGCTTTCTTT.

The V gene is TRBV12-5, the J gene TRBJ1-1; D remains unclear. Trimming took off 4 bases at V and 12 bases at J, with 15 bases between the two ends. Looked up from germline, CDR1 is LGHNT and CDR2 is FRNRAP. The CDR3 consists of 12 residues. CDR3 nucleotide sequence: TGTGCTAGTGGTTCACCGAGACAAGTATCTTTCTTT. Encoded protein: CASGSPRQVSFF.

This chain connects TRBV19 to TRBJ1-4; D uncertain. Trimming pared 9 bases from V and 13 bases from J, leaving 18 bases between. Looked up from germline, CDR1 is LNHDA and CDR2 is SQIVND (reference sequence). This CDR3 spans 12 amino acids. CDR3 loop: CASGAGSVRLFF. In nucleotides, the CDR3 is TGTGCCAGCGGTGCAGGTTCAGTACGACTGTTTTTT.

This clone showed up just once. The CDR3 here is CAARGAYYEQYF. The CDR3, as DNA: TGTGCCGCTCGTGGGGCCTACTACGAGCAGTACTTC. V gene TRBV19 combines with J gene TRBJ2-7; perhaps TRBD1 as D (5 bases). V was trimmed by 11 bases and J by 3 bases, leaving 14 bases between them. Germline CDR1 and CDR2: LNHDA and SQIVND (reference sequence). CDR3 length: 12 residues.